This TCR beta chain came from a study of siplizumab effects on memory and regulatory T cells. Findings of the study overall: Memory cells seemed less diverse than naive T cells, which also seemed major contributors to the alloresponse.

Concerning this clone itself: Its target is not known.

From germline, CDR1 is MNHNS and CDR2 SASEGT. The CDR3 extends over 12 amino acids. The ends were cut back, 4 bases at V and 3 bases at J, with 4 bases in the middle. Method: immunoSEQ multiplex PCR; TCRdb's copy keeps in-frame clones and lacks some. The sample yields over 60,000 clones, about 90% seen once. The sample taken for sequencing was CD8+ T cells sorted from blood. This sequence was found in a human donor in good health. The rearrangement joins TRBV6-1 to TRBJ2-1; D not resolved. CDR3 DNA: TGTGCCAGCAGTGGGCTCTACAATGAGCAGTTCTTC. Its protein product is CASSGLYNEQFF.